A single sample gave rise to the 18 T cell receptor beta chains below, sequenced in a study of control samples from healthy donors and cancer patients. Sequencing was performed with immunoSEQ multiplex PCR; in TCRdb, only in-frame clones are kept and a portion is missing. This sample has some 140,000 clones, with roughly 92% found just once. What was sequenced was blood. These receptors originate from a young man in good health.

The count of this clone is one. V usage is TRBV10-3 and J usage is TRBJ1-1; 7 bases fit TRBD1. Germline V gene sequence: CDR1 ENHRY, CDR2 SYGVKD. Unmatched junction bases numbered 12, after V lost 10 bases and J lost 4 bases. The CDR3 totals 14 residues. CDR3 sequence reads: CATATTGITTEAFF. The CDR3 coding sequence is TGTGCCACGGCCACGACAGGGATAACCACTGAAGCTTTCTTT.

J is TRBJ2-1 and V is TRBV3-1 (or the pseudogene TRBV3-2); D unclear. The length of the CDR3 is 16 residues. Germline values: CDR1 LGHDT, CDR2 YNNKEL (reference sequence). The germline V and J ends were trimmed by 0 bases and 2 bases, with 11 bases remaining between them. The CDR3 sequence: CASSQDLGETYNEQFF. In DNA form, the CDR3 reads TGTGCCAGCAGCCAAGATCTAGGAGAAACCTACAATGAGCAGTTCTTC.

DNA of the CDR3: TGTGCCAGCAGTGAAAATCCGGGACAGGGCTCAAACGAGCAGTACTTC. Translation gives CASSENPGQGSNEQYF. This chain connects TRBV6-4 to TRBJ2-7; TRBD1 aligns across 9 bases. The CDR3 totals 16 residues. The germline V gene encodes CDR1 MRHNA and CDR2 SNTAGT. Losses at the gene ends were 3 bases for V and 5 bases for J; bases not matched to a gene: 11.

This clone has just one count. V usage is TRBV10-3 and J usage is TRBJ1-5; D gene uncertain. The CDR3 covers 15 residues. V lost 2 bases to trimming and J lost 2 bases, with 10 bases between them. Looked up from germline, CDR1 is ENHRY and CDR2 is SYGVKD. The CDR3 here is CAISEAQTGNQPQHF. In DNA form, the CDR3 reads TGTGCCATCAGTGAGGCCCAGACGGGCAATCAGCCCCAGCATTTT.

The chain carries TRBV29-1 and TRBJ2-1; TRBD1 matches at 8 bases. V trimming: 3 bases; J trimming: 10 bases; junction bases outside the gene matches: 14. The germline gives CDR1 SQVTM, CDR2 ANQGSEA. The CDR3 totals 15 residues. For the CDR3, the DNA is TGCAGCGTTGATTCGATTCAGGGGGCAATTGAGGAGCAGTTCTTC. Translation gives CSVDSIQGAIEEQFF.

This sequence joins TRBV27 and TRBJ1-2; 7 bases agree with TRBD1. The germline CDR1 and CDR2 sequences are MNHEY and SMNVEV (reference sequence). Losses at the gene ends were 2 bases for V and 4 bases for J; bases not matched to a gene: 7. The CDR3 runs to 15 residues. For the CDR3, the DNA is TGTGCCAGCAGTTTACGACAGGGATTAGGCTATGGCTACACCTTC. Protein: CASSLRQGLGYGYTF.

The chain uses TRBV6-5 and TRBJ2-7; D perhaps matches TRBD2 (5 bases). Germline assignment: CDR1 MNHEY and CDR2 SVGAGI. This CDR3 comprises 14 residues. V dropped 7 bases and J dropped 4 bases, with 17 bases sitting between them. This CDR3 reads CASIAASILYEQYF. The CDR3, as DNA: TGTGCCAGCATTGCGGCTAGCATTCTTTACGAGCAGTACTTC.

A remark on this clone: The sample has other DNA sequences that encode this CDR3 too. V is TRBV7-2 and J is TRBJ1-1, with D unclear. The germline CDR1 and CDR2 sequences are SGHTA and FQGNSA. V lost 5 bases and J 2 bases, leaving 9 bases between the germline ends. The CDR3 extends over 13 amino acids. CDR3 sequence reads: CASSLVGNTEAFF. The DNA of the CDR3 is TGTGCCAGCAGCCTCGTGGGAAACACTGAAGCTTTCTTT.

J is TRBJ2-7 and V is TRBV2, with TRBD2 matching 12 bases. The J segment lost 5 bases and the V segment lost 6 bases, leaving 5 bases of the junction unmatched. The CDR3 length is 14 residues. CDR1 is SNHLY and CDR2 is FYNNEI in the germline V gene. CDR3 DNA sequence: TGTGCCAGCAGGGCAGGACTAGCGGGAAACGAGCAGTACTTC. Amino acid sequence: CASRAGLAGNEQYF.

The rearrangement joins TRBV7-2 to TRBJ1-2, with D possibly matching TRBD1 (6 bases). Germline V gives CDR1 SGHTA, CDR2 FQGNSA. V lost 0 bases, J lost 5 bases, and 13 bases lay in between. The CDR3 has 15 amino acids. The CDR3 DNA reads TGTGCCAGCAGCTTAGCGCTCGACAGGCGTTATGGCTACACCTTC. Residues: CASSLALDRRYGYTF. Full variable domain (missing parts from reference TRBV7-2 and TRBJ1-2): GAGVSQSPSNKVTEKGKDVELRCDPISGHTALYWYRQSLGQGLEFLIYFQGNSAPDKSGLPSDRFSAERTGGSVSTLTIQRTQQEDSAVYLCASSLALDRRYGYTFGSGTRLTVV.

This clone has only one observation. This chain joins TRBV7-6 and TRBJ2-5; D perhaps matches TRBD2 (6 bases). Per the germline V gene, CDR1 is SGHVS and CDR2 is FNYEAQ. The CDR3 runs 16 residues. Trimming took off 2 bases at V and 3 bases at J, with 16 bases between the two ends. The DNA of the CDR3 is TGTGCCAGCAGCTTAAGTGGAGCAGGAGGGGAAGAGACCCAGTACTTC. Its translation is CASSLSGAGGEETQYF.

V gene TRBV9 combines with J gene TRBJ2-4; 12 nucleotides match TRBD2. This CDR3 is 15 amino acids long. Trimming took 3 bases from V and 6 from J; bases not matched to a gene: 4. Per the germline V gene, CDR1 is SGDLS and CDR2 is YYNGEE. This chain's CDR3 is CASSAQGLAGNIQYF. The CDR3 nucleotides read TGTGCCAGCAGCGCCCAGGGACTAGCGGGAAACATTCAGTACTTC.

The chain employs TRBV27 and TRBJ2-7; D possibly uses TRBD1 or TRBD2 (6 bases each). Germline CDR1 reads MNHEY; CDR2 reads SMNVEV (reference sequence). Trimming removed 5 bases from V and 0 bases from J, with 14 bases in between. This CDR3 has 15 residues. In DNA form, the CDR3 reads TGTGCCAGCAGTGGGGTGGGGGGCGGCTCCTACGAGCAGTACTTC. This translates into CASSGVGGGSYEQYF.

This chain links TRBV9 with TRBJ2-3, with D possibly TRBD1 on 5 matching bases. V shed 3 bases and J shed 0 bases, with 26 bases lying between them. This CDR3 is 20 amino acids long. Per germline, CDR1 SGDLS and CDR2 YYNGEE. CDR3 DNA sequence: TGTGCCAGCAGCGGACAAGGGATGTCCCTCAGACAGACTAGCACAGATACGCAGTATTTT. Its protein is CASSGQGMSLRQTSTDTQYF.

V is TRBV9 and J is TRBJ2-4, with D perhaps being TRBD1 or TRBD2 (5 bases each). This CDR3 is built from 17 residues. Trimming stripped 3 bases from V and 0 bases from J, with 16 bases between. CDR1 SGDLS and CDR2 YYNGEE come from the germline V gene. As DNA, the CDR3 is TGTGCCAGCAGCGCTAGGGACGGACGACTAGCCAAAAACATTCAGTACTTC. It codes for CASSARDGRLAKNIQYF.

The V and J genes are TRBV7-3 and TRBJ2-6; no reliable D call. The CDR3 is made up of 17 amino acids. The ends were cut back, 1 base at V and 0 bases at J, with 10 bases in the middle. Germline lookup yields CDR1 SGHTA and CDR2 FQGTGA. DNA for the CDR3: TGTGCCAGCAGCTTAAACCCCGTCTCCTCTGGGGCCAACGTCCTGACTTTC. Its protein product is CASSLNPVSSGANVLTF.

The V gene is TRBV13, the J gene TRBJ2-1; 7 bases are a match to TRBD1. The CDR3 totals 16 residues. J gave up 8 bases and V 5 bases, and 15 bases lay outside the gene matches. Germline V gives CDR1 PRHDT, CDR2 FYEKMQ (reference sequence). The chain's CDR3 is CASSLDRETHFDEQFF. CDR3 sequence (DNA): TGTGCCAGCAGCCTCGACAGGGAGACTCACTTCGATGAGCAGTTCTTC.

This clone was counted once. This chain joins TRBV3-1 (or the pseudogene TRBV3-2) and TRBJ2-2; 11 bases agree with TRBD2. The CDR3 runs 18 residues. Trimming took 4 bases from V and 5 from J; bases not matched to a gene: 12. Germline lookup yields CDR1 LGHDT and CDR2 YNNKEL (reference sequence). The CDR3 sequence is CASSPRLSGRARTGELFF. The CDR3 DNA reads as TGTGCCAGCAGCCCCCGACTTAGCGGGAGGGCCAGGACCGGGGAGCTGTTTTTT.